This passage covers 17 T cell receptor beta chains from one sample sequenced in a study of shared clonotypes between healthy human individuals. Assay: immunoSEQ multiplex PCR; the TCRdb copy retains only in-frame clones and omits some. The sample lists around 2.5 million clones, more than 85% occurring once. The sample consisted of naive CD4+ T cells from PBMCs. Subset in this sample: CD45RA+ positively selected. These receptors were obtained from a man younger than 35 in good health. Some clones in this sample may be carry-over from other donors' samples.

This chain uses TRBV2 with TRBJ1-3, with no clear D. This CDR3 has 16 residues. V shed 3 bases and J shed 2 bases, with 14 bases lying between them. Germline CDR1 reads SNHLY; CDR2 reads FYNNEI. The CDR3 nucleotides read TGTGCCAGCAGTGAGAAAAGATCTGCGACTGGAAACACCATATATTTT. This codes for CASSEKRSATGNTIYF.

V gene TRBV7-9 combines with J gene TRBJ1-5; D is unresolved. V lost 4 bases, J lost 3 bases, and 13 bases lay in between. From germline, CDR1 is SEHNR and CDR2 FQNEAQ (reference sequence). The length of the CDR3 is 15 residues. The CDR3, as DNA: TGTGCCAGCAGCTCCCTTTCTGGCTTCAATCAGCCCCAGCATTTT. Its translation is CASSSLSGFNQPQHF.

This clone has more than one count but fewer than ten. The chain joins TRBV2 to TRBJ1-5, with 7 nucleotides matching TRBD1. The CDR3 is 14 amino acids. Germline CDR1 is SNHLY and CDR2 is FYNNEI. V lost 7 bases and J lost 5; bases outside the gene matches: 8. CDR3 loop: CASTRQGGDQPQHF. The CDR3 DNA reads TGTGCCAGCACCAGACAGGGTGGGGATCAGCCCCAGCATTTT.

The chain recombines TRBV6-1 with TRBJ1-4; no clear D. The CDR3 extends over 13 amino acids. V shed 2 bases and J shed 11 bases, with 12 bases lying between them. Per the germline V gene, CDR1 is MNHNS and CDR2 is SASEGT. The CDR3 spells CASSESGMRKLFF. The DNA for the CDR3 is TGTGCCAGCAGTGAATCAGGAATGAGGAAACTGTTTTTT.

The genes are TRBV7-8 and TRBJ2-2; D is possibly TRBD1 (7 bases). This CDR3 is 16 amino acids long. Per germline, CDR1 SGHVS and CDR2 FQNEAQ. The V end was cut by 1 base, the J end by 6 bases, with 15 bases between. CDR3 protein: CASSLEWRGRAGELFF. The CDR3 region has the DNA TGTGCCAGCAGCTTAGAGTGGAGGGGGCGAGCCGGGGAGCTGTTTTTT.

CDR3 coding DNA: TGCGCCAGCAGCTCCCCGGGACAGGGGAGTAATGAGCAGTTCTTC. The encoded protein is CASSSPGQGSNEQFF. The chain recombines TRBV5-1 with TRBJ2-1; 10 bases are a match to TRBD1. With V trimmed by 3 bases and J by 7 bases, 7 bases remained unmatched. The CDR3 spans 15 residues. Germline V gene data show CDR1 as SGHRS and CDR2 as YFSETQ.

This chain uses TRBV1 with TRBJ1-1; TRBD1 was called by the table and not checked on the DNA. TRBV1 has pseudogene status. This CDR3 comprises 16 residues. CDR3 DNA sequence: TGCACCAGCAGCCAAGATTTACAACCCATGAACACTGAAGCTTTCTTT. Amino acid sequence: CTSSQDLQPMNTEAFF.

J is TRBJ2-3 and V is TRBV9; 9 nucleotides agree with TRBD2. This CDR3 region has 16 residues. Unmatched junction bases numbered 4, after V lost 0 bases and J lost 2 bases. Germline lookup yields CDR1 SGDLS and CDR2 YYNGEE. CDR3 DNA sequence: TGTGCCAGCAGCGTAGACGCGGGAGGGAACACAGATACGCAGTATTTT. Protein product: CASSVDAGGNTDTQYF.

The chain employs TRBV29-1 and TRBJ1-2, with a weak D call TRBD1 (5 bases). In germline, CDR1 is SQVTM, CDR2 ANQGSEA. This CDR3 region has 11 residues. The V and J ends lost 8 bases and 3 bases respectively, with 10 bases between them. The CDR3 DNA follows: TGCAGCACCCTGACAGACTATGGCTACACCTTC. This encodes CSTLTDYGYTF.

The chain carries TRBV3-1 (or the pseudogene TRBV3-2) and TRBJ2-1; D uncertain. Germline V lookup: CDR1 LGHDT, CDR2 YNNKEL (reference sequence). Between the trimmed V and J ends, which lost 10 bases and 6 bases, there was a span of 1 base. The CDR3 spans 8 residues. CDR3 residues: CATNEQFF. In DNA form, the CDR3 reads TGTGCCACCAATGAGCAGTTCTTC.

Points on this clone: This specimen includes other DNA sequences encoding the same CDR3. The chain joins TRBV12-5 to TRBJ2-5, with D perhaps TRBD2 (5 bases). The CDR3 is made up of 12 amino acids. Germline assignment: CDR1 LGHNT and CDR2 FRNRAP. Trimming took 5 bases from V and 5 from J, leaving 9 bases between them. The CDR3 DNA is TGTGCTAGTGGTCCGCCGGGGGAGACCCAGTACTTC. Its translation: CASGPPGETQYF.

The V and J genes are TRBV18 and TRBJ2-3; the D gene could be TRBD1 or TRBD2 (5 bases each). The V end was cut by 2 bases, the J end by 5 bases, with 17 bases between. CDR3 length: 16 amino acids. Germline lookup yields CDR1 KGHSH and CDR2 LQKENI. In DNA form, the CDR3 reads TGTGCCAGCTCACCATCGGGGCCAGGAAATATAGATACGCAGTATTTT. Its protein product is CASSPSGPGNIDTQYF.

The chain links TRBV19 to TRBJ1-2, with D unclear. The germline CDR1 and CDR2 sequences are LNHDA and SQIVND (reference sequence). V gave up 6 bases and J gave up 1 base, with 15 bases separating them. The length of the CDR3 is 15 residues. CDR3 in amino acids: CASRAPGAYNYGYTF. The CDR3, as DNA: TGTGCCAGTAGGGCGCCGGGAGCTTATAACTATGGCTACACCTTC. Complete variable domain (other parts from reference TRBV19 and TRBJ1-2): DGGITQSPKYLFRKEGQNVTLSCEQNLNHDAMYWYRQDPGQGLRLIYYSQIVNDFQKGDIAEGYSVSREKKESFPLTVTSAQKNPTAFYLCASRAPGAYNYGYTFGSGTRLTVV.

This chain joins TRBV5-1 and TRBJ2-7, with D perhaps given as TRBD1 or TRBD2 (6 bases each). From germline, CDR1 is SGHRS and CDR2 YFSETQ. The CDR3 covers 15 residues. Trimming pared 0 bases from V and 5 bases from J, leaving 15 bases between. The CDR3 DNA reads TGCGCCAGCAGCTTGGATGGGGGGCGAAGTAACGAGCAGTACTTC. It translates to CASSLDGGRSNEQYF.

The chain has TRBV11-2 and TRBJ2-3, with D unresolved. CDR3 length equals 14 residues. Trimming removed 1 base from V and 1 base from J, with 6 bases in between. Per the germline V gene, CDR1 is SGHAT and CDR2 is FQNNGV. The CDR3: CASSLVDRTDTQYF. CDR3 sequence (DNA): TGTGCCAGCAGCTTAGTCGACCGCACAGATACGCAGTATTTT.

The V and J genes are TRBV4-2 and TRBJ1-2; possibly TRBD1 for D (5 bases). The CDR3 covers 17 residues. The V end lost 4 bases, the J end lost 8 bases, and 26 bases lay between the germline ends. Germline CDR1 reads LGHNA; CDR2 reads YNFKEQ. The CDR3 reads CASSRYPTGTLYEGYTF. The CDR3 region has the DNA TGTGCCAGCAGCCGCTACCCCACAGGAACCTTATATGAGGGCTACACCTTC.

Details on this clone: Different DNA sequences within this sample yield the same CDR3. The gene calls are TRBV7-3 and TRBJ2-1, with D unclear. CDR3 length: 12 residues. From germline, CDR1 is SGHTA and CDR2 FQGTGA. V was cut by 4 bases and J by 6 bases, with 7 bases left in between. This CDR3 reads CASSSKGNEQFF. CDR3 bases: TGTGCCAGCAGCTCCAAAGGCAATGAGCAGTTCTTC.